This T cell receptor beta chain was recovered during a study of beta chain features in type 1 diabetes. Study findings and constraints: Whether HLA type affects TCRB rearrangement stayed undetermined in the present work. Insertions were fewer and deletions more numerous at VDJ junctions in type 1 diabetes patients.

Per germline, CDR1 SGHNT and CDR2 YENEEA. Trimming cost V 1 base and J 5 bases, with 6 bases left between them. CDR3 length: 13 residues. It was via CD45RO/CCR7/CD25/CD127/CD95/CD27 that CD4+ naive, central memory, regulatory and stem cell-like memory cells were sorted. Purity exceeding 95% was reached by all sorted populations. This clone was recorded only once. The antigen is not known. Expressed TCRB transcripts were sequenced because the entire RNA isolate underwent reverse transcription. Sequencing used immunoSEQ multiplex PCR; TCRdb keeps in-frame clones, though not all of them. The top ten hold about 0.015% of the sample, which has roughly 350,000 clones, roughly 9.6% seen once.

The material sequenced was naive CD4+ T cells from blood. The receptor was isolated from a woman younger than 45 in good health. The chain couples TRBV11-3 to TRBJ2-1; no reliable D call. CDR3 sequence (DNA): TGTGCCAGCAGCTTAGGAGGAGACAATGAGCAGTTCTTC. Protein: CASSLGGDNEQFF.